Shown below are 8 T cell receptor beta chains from a single sample sequenced in a study of T cell responses to AZD1222 COVID-19 vaccine. Repertoires were generated with immunoSEQ multiplex PCR, while TCRdb's copy carries only in-frame clones and drops some. The repertoire holds 85,000 to 100,000 clones, 65% to 90% seen once, with 5% to 6.5% in the top ten. Specimen: peripheral blood, collected on day 0 of AZD1222 vaccination. Every receptor here comes from an adult in good health.

The V call is TRBV6-5, the J call TRBJ1-6; D is unclear. Trimming took 9 bases from V and 7 from J, leaving 19 bases between them. The V gene's germline CDR1 is MNHEY and CDR2 SVGAGI. This CDR3 region has 15 residues. This chain's CDR3 is CASGESLGRNSPLHF. DNA of the CDR3: TGTGCCAGTGGGGAGAGTTTAGGAAGGAATTCACCCCTCCACTTT.

This sequence joins TRBV10-3 and TRBJ1-1, with D perhaps TRBD1 (6 bases). CDR1 ENHRY and CDR2 SYGVKD come from the germline V gene. The CDR3 totals 13 residues. In DNA, the CDR3 is TGTGCTCACCATCCTGAGGGGGACACTGAAGCTTTCTTT. This translates into CAHHPEGDTEAFF.

This sequence joins TRBV20-1 and TRBJ1-4; no reliable D call. Germline values: CDR1 DFQATT, CDR2 SNEGSKA (reference sequence). Between the trimmed V and J ends, which lost 3 bases and 3 bases, there was a span of 11 bases. The CDR3 is made up of 14 amino acids. CDR3 residues: CSASEEGANEKLFF. The DNA for the CDR3 is TGCAGTGCTAGTGAAGAGGGAGCTAATGAAAAACTGTTTTTT.

The chain recombines TRBV7-2 with TRBJ1-5, with 9 bases identical to TRBD1. The CDR3 has 14 residues. The junction had 1 base not matched to a gene; V was cut back by 4 bases and J by 3 bases. Germline assignment: CDR1 SGHTA and CDR2 FQGNSA. CDR3 in DNA: TGTGCCAGCAGCTGGACAGGGGCCAATCAGCCCCAGCATTTT. Encoded protein: CASSWTGANQPQHF.

V and J are TRBV5-8 and TRBJ2-3; D remains ambiguous. This CDR3 is built from 16 residues. Germline values: CDR1 SGHTS, CDR2 YDEGEE. V lost 0 bases and J lost 1, with 12 bases in between. As DNA, the CDR3 is TGTGCCAGCAGCTTGGAAGGCCGAGGAGGCACAGATACGCAGTATTTT. This sequence encodes CASSLEGRGGTDTQYF.

In this sample, this clone turned up once. The chain links TRBV10-3 to TRBJ1-3; unclear D gene. V lost 2 bases and J 6 bases, leaving 8 bases between the germline ends. The CDR3 covers 13 residues. CDR1 and CDR2 (germline): ENHRY, SYGVKD. CDR3 in amino acids: CAISERELNTIYF. CDR3 DNA: TGTGCCATCAGTGAGAGGGAACTAAACACCATATATTTT.

The chain joins TRBV9 to TRBJ1-1; 8 bases fit TRBD1. V lost 3 bases to trimming and J lost 10 bases; unmatched junction nucleotides: 11. The germline gives CDR1 SGDLS, CDR2 YYNGEE. This CDR3 is 14 amino acids long. The CDR3, as DNA: TGTGCCAGCAGCGAGGACAGGGATGCTCACAGAGCTTTCTTT. It encodes CASSEDRDAHRAFF.

The chain combines TRBV18 with TRBJ2-1; tentatively, D is TRBD2 (6 bases). CDR3 length equals 18 residues. Per the germline V gene, CDR1 is KGHSH and CDR2 is LQKENI. The germline V and J ends were trimmed by 4 bases and 2 bases, with 21 bases remaining between them. For the CDR3, the DNA is TGTGCCAGCTCACGACTACAAATGGGGGGTTCCACCTACAATGAGCAGTTCTTC. This codes for CASSRLQMGGSTYNEQFF.